This T cell receptor beta chain was retrieved from a study of blood T cell dynamics during melanoma immunotherapy. This table comes from immunoSEQ multiplex PCR, and its TCRdb copy is limited to in-frame clones, with some not included. The listing records 70 to 90 clones. Concerning this clone: Antigen specificity is unknown.

Time point reported: week 3, after first cycle of checkpoint inhibitor. Patients had no prior systemic cancer treatment, immunosuppressants or other active cancers. This CDR3 has 13 amino acids. Unmatched junction bases numbered 5, after V lost 5 bases and J lost 8 bases. Germline CDR1 MNHEY, CDR2 SMNVEV (reference sequence). General study findings and limits: Among sorted CD8+ subsets, immune-effector cells had the highest clonality and cell-free DNA similarity.

The chain links TRBV27 to TRBJ1-4; the match to TRBD1 covers 7 bases. Sequenced here: naive CD8+ T cells from blood, sampled from a patient treated with checkpoint blockade. This TCR derives from a human donor with melanoma. The chain's CDR3 is CASSQGGGEKLFF. The CDR3 nucleotides read TGTGCCAGCAGTCAGGGGGGAGGAGAAAAACTGTTTTTT.